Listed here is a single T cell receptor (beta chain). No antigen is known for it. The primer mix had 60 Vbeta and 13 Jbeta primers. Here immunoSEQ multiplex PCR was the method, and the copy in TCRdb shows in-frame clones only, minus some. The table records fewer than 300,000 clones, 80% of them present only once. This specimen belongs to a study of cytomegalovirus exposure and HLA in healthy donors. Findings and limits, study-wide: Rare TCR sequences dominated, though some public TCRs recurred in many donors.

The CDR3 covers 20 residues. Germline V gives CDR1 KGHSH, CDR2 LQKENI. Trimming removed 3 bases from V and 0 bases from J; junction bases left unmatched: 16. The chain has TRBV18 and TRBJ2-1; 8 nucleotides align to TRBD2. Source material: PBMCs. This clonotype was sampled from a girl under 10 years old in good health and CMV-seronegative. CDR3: CASSPSLGLEPSSSYNEQFF. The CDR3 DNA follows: TGTGCCAGCTCACCCTCGTTGGGACTAGAACCCTCAAGCTCCTACAATGAGCAGTTCTTC.